This TCR beta chain comes out of a study of T cells after posttransplantation cyclophosphamide. From germline, CDR1 is LGHNA and CDR2 YSLEER. The CDR3 loop spans 15 amino acids. With 0 bases clipped from V and 2 bases from J, the junction kept 3 bases outside the gene matches. The protocol was immunoSEQ multiplex PCR, while the TCRdb copy is restricted to in-frame clones and leaves out a portion. The data show 4,500 to 5,000 clones, less than 85% seen once. A marrow graft followed busulfan-fludarabine conditioning, with cyclophosphamide on days +3 and +4. Study results and caveats: TRB overlap between skin or GI tissue T cells and blood was limited.

A word on this clone: Its target is not known.

This chain joins TRBV4-3 and TRBJ2-5, with 7 bases aligning to TRBD1. The source of this sequence is a male patient aged 50 to 59 who received an allogeneic stem cell transplant from an unrelated donor, was CMV-positive, and had acute GVHD only. Some T cells may be transferred from the graft donor. The sequences come from PBMCs, collected 86 days after allogeneic stem cell transplant with posttransplant cyclophosphamide. DNA for the CDR3: TGCGCCAGCAGCCAAGAGAGGGACAGTCAAGAGACCCAGTACTTC. It specifies CASSQERDSQETQYF.